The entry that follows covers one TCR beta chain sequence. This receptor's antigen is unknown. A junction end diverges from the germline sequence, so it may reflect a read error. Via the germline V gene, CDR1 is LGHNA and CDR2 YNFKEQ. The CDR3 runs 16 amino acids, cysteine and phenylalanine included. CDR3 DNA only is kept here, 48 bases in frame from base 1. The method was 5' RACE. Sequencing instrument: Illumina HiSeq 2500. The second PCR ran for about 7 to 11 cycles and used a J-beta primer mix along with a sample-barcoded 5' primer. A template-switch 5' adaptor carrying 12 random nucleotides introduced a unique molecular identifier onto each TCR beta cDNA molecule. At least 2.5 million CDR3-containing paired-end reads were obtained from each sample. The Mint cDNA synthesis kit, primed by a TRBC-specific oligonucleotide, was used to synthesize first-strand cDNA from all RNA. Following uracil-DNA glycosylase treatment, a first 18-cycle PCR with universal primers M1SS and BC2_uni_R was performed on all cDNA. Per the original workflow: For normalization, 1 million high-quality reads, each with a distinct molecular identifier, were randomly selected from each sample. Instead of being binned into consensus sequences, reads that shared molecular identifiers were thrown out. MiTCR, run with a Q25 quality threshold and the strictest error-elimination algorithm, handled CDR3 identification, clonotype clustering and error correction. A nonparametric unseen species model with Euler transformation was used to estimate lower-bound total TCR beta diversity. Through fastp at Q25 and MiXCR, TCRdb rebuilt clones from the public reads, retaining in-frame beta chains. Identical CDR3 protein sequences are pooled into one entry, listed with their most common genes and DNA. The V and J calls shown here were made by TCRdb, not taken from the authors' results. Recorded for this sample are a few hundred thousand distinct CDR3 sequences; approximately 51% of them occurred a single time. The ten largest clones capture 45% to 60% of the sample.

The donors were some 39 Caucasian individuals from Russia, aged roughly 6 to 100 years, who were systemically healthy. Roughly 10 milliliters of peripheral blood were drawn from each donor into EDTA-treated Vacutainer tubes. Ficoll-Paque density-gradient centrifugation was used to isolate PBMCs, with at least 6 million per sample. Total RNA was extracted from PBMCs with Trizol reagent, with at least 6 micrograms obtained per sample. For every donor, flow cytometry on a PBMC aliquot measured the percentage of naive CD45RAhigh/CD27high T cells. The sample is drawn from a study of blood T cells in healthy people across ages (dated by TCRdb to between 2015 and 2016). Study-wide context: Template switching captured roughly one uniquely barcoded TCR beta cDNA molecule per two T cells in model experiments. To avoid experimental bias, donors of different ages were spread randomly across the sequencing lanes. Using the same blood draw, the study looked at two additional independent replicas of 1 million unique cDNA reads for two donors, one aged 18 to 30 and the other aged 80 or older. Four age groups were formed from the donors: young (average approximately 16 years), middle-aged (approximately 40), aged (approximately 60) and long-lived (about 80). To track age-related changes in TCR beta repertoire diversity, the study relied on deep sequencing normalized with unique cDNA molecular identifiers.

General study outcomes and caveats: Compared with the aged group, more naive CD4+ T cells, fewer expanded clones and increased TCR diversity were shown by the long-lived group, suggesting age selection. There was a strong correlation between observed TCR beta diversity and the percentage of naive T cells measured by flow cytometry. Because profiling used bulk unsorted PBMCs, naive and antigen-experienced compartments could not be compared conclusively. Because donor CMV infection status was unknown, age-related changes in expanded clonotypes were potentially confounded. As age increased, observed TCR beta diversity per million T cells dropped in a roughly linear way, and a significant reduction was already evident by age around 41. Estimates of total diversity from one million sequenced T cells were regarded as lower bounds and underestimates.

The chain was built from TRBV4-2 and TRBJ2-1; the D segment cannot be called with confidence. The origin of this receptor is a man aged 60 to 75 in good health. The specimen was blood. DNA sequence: TGTGCCAGCAGCCAAGAAAGGTCGAGCTCCTACAATGGGCAGTTCTTC. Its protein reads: CASSQERSSSYNGQFF.